The TCR beta chain described here comes from a study of T cell repertoires in aging, cancer and after chemotherapy. Study details: Pre- and post-chemotherapy samples were paired from glioblastoma patients treated with temozolomide-based therapy.

The template was genomic DNA from peripheral blood, not RNA. A note on this clonotype: Its antigen is not known.

Overall study findings and caveats: No conclusions about immunological memory after chemotherapy can be drawn from the repertoire data. Across the chemotherapy interval, each cancer cohort showed higher median generation probability, suggesting thymic rebound.

Rearranged V-D-J TRB sequences were amplified with a mixed TRB-A/B primer pool. TCRdb called the multiplex PCR reads again in MiXCR, with one record for every CDR3 protein. The table records around 2,000 distinct CDR3 sequences, 24% of them present only once. The CDR3 runs 16 residues. CDR1 is SGHAT and CDR2 is FQNNGV in the germline V gene. V shed 1 base and J 6 bases; nucleotides not matched to a gene: 4. The sequence was collected from a human donor with a solid tumor. Sample: blood. V and J are TRBV11-2 and TRBJ1-6; TRBD1 matches at 9 bases. CDR3 loop: CASSLAGQGRNSPLHF. In DNA, the CDR3 is TGTGCCAGCAGCTTAGCGGGACAGGGTCGTAATTCACCCCTCCACTTT. The full variable domain, with the rest looked up from reference TRBV11-2 and TRBJ1-6, is EAGVAQSPRYKIIEKRQSVAFWCNPISGHATLYWYQQILGQGPKLLIQFQNNGVVDDSQLPKDRFSAERLKGVDSTLKIQPAKLEDSAVYLCASSLAGQGRNSPLHFGNGTRLTVT.